A selection of T cell receptor beta chains follows, all from one sample in a study of T cells in Graves' hyperthyroidism and ophthalmopathy. TCRdb redid the calling of the multiplex PCR reads with MiXCR, one entry per CDR3 protein. The sample records around 270,000 distinct CDR3 sequences, about 19% being singletons. Sequencing was carried out using blood. Receptor source: a man aged 45-60 years with Graves' ophthalmopathy. CDR3s include the opening cysteine and the closing phenylalanine or tryptophan. D genes are given only for firm matches. Size is stated for part of the rows, as once, few or many counts, or as a class when the clone is expanded.

clone_size,j_call,v_call,d_call,cdr3_nt,cdr3_aa
many,TRBJ2-3,TRBV5-4,-,TGTGCCAGCAGCTTGGACGGGACCCCCACAGATACGCAGTATTTT,CASSLDGTPTDTQYF
many,TRBJ1-2,TRBV28,TRBD1,TGTGCCAGCAGTTTGACACAGGGGGTCTTGGGTGGCTACACCTTC,CASSLTQGVLGGYTF
-,TRBJ1-5,TRBV6-2/TRBV6-3,-,TGTGCCAGCACCGTTACAGAATTTGGCAATCAGCCCCAGCATTTT,CASTVTEFGNQPQHF
many,TRBJ2-2,TRBV28,-,TGTGCCAGCAGTATCCTGGGGGTTACCACCGGGGAGCTGTTTTTT,CASSILGVTTGELFF
-,TRBJ2-5,TRBV12-3/TRBV12-4,-,TGTGCCAGCAGAAGACAGCCGGGTTGGGAGACCCAGTACTTC,CASRRQPGWETQYF
-,TRBJ2-3,TRBV9,-,TGTGCCAGCAGCCCGATTAACAGGGTGGGAGATACGCAGTATTTT,CASSPINRVGDTQYF
few,TRBJ2-3,TRBV6-1,-,TGTGCCAGCAGTCTTCGTAAGACGGGGGGCACAGATACGCAGTATTTT,CASSLRKTGGTDTQYF
many,TRBJ1-1,TRBV2,-,TGTGCCAGCAGTGAAGGGTTCTCGGCCGGGAGCACTGAAGCTTTCTTT,CASSEGFSAGSTEAFF
many,TRBJ2-7,TRBV2,-,TGTGCCAGCACGGTACAGTCCTACGAGCAGTACTTC,CASTVQSYEQYF
-,TRBJ2-7,TRBV19,-,TGTGCCAGTAGTATCGGGACCGCTCGGGACGAGCAGTACTTC,CASSIGTARDEQYF
many,TRBJ2-3,TRBV27,-,TGTGCCAGCAGTTTGGGACCGAGCGGGCGTACGCAGTATTTT,CASSLGPSGRTQYF
many,TRBJ2-3,TRBV20-1,TRBD2,TGCAGTGCTAGAGGGACTAGCGGCGATGCCGTGCATACGCAGTATTTT,CSARGTSGDAVHTQYF
many,TRBJ1-1,TRBV7-6,-,TGTGCCAGCAGCTCCCGTCTCGCCGACGGGAACACTGAAGCTTTCTTT,CASSSRLADGNTEAFF
-,TRBJ1-5,TRBV24-1,-,TGTGCCACCAGTGATTCCGACAGCAATCAGCCCCAGCATTTT,CATSDSDSNQPQHF
few,TRBJ2-1,TRBV24-1,TRBD2,TGTGCCACCAGTGGCTTAGCCGGGACTACCGCCTACAATGAGCAGTCCTTC,CATSGLAGTTAYNEQSF
many,TRBJ2-5,TRBV3-1,-,TGTGCCAGCAGCCAACTGAGCGACTGGCCGACTAGTAAAGAGACCCAGTACTTC,CASSQLSDWPTSKETQYF
few,TRBJ2-7,TRBV20-1,TRBD1,TGCAGTGCTCAAGCCGGGACAGGGGCCCTGGAGCAGTACTTC,CSAQAGTGALEQYF
many,TRBJ2-7,TRBV7-9,-,TGTGCCAGCAGCGTCACGGGGGCGCGTCGGGAGCAGTACTTC,CASSVTGARREQYF
many,TRBJ2-5,TRBV20-1,TRBD2,TGCAGTGCCATCAACCTCCTAGCGGGAGAGGCACAAGAGACCCAGTACTTC,CSAINLLAGEAQETQYF
-,TRBJ2-5,TRBV18,-,TGTGTCAGCTCCGGGACGGAAGAGACCCAGTACTTC,CVSSGTEETQYF
-,TRBJ2-2,TRBV24-1,-,TGTGCCACCAGTGACCACCAACTAGGCGCCGGGGAGCCGTTTTTT,CATSDHQLGAGEPFF
-,TRBJ1-6,TRBV28,-,TGTGCCAGCAGCTCCCTCGGGGCGGGGAATTCACCCCTCCACTTT,CASSSLGAGNSPLHF
many,TRBJ2-1,TRBV7-8,-,TGTGCCAGCAGCTTTGAAAATGAGCAGTTCTTC,CASSFENEQFF
-,TRBJ1-6,TRBV29-1,-,TGCAGCGTTGGGACGGGAAATTCACCCCTCCACTTT,CSVGTGNSPLHF